This entry describes one T cell receptor (beta chain). In the original processing: The assay estimated nucleated cells by amplifying reference gene primers. Generated by immunoSEQ multiplex PCR, the TCRdb table keeps only in-frame clones and is missing some. That table gives V, J and clone size, and the DNA gave D and trimming. The sample lists more than 300,000 clones, around 87% seen once, with around 1.9% in the top ten. The data derive from a study of blood T cell repertoires in COVID-19. Background on the study: In Cohort 3, a recovered donor had either two negative PCRs, clearance, or symptom resolution.

The cohort comprised adults aged about 18 to 100 years residing in approximately 25 US areas. Cohort placement rested on clinical history that participants reported themselves. Germline V CDR1 and CDR2: SGHNT, YYREEE (reference sequence). The CDR3 length is 14 residues. The V and J ends lost 0 bases and 0 bases respectively, with 6 bases between them. This chain links TRBV5-4 with TRBJ2-5; no definite D call. Sequenced input: PBMCs or T cells enriched from blood (not recorded which). The clonotype comes from a man aged 40-49 years in a cohort exposed to, infected with or recovered from COVID-19 (not recorded which). CDR3 nucleotide sequence: TGTGCCAGCAGCTTGGGCGGTAACCAAGAGACCCAGTACTTC. It is translated as CASSLGGNQETQYF.